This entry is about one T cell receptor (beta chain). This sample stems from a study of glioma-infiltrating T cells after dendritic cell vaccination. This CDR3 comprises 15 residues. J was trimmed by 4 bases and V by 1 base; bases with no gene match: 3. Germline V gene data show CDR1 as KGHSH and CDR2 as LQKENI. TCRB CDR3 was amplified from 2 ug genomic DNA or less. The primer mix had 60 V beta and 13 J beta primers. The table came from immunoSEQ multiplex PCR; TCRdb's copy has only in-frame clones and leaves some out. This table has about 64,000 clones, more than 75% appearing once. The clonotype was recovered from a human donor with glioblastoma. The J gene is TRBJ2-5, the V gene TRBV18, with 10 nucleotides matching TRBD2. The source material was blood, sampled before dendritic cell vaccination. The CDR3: CASSPLAGGAETQYF. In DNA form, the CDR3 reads TGTGCCAGCTCACCACTAGCGGGGGGCGCAGAGACCCAGTACTTC.